This TCR beta chain is drawn from a study of blood T cells in healthy people across ages. Combining a sample-barcoded 5' primer with a J-beta primer mix, a second PCR ran for about 7 to 11 cycles. One entry per CDR3 protein, called by TCRdb with MiXCR from the 5' RACE reads. The sample lists 850,000 to 1,000,000 distinct CDR3 sequences, about 53% seen once, with about 20% in the top ten. The sequence came from a woman aged 55-69 years in good health. Sample: blood.

The CDR3 sequence: CASSLREWGEKLFF. For the CDR3, the DNA is TGTGCCAGCAGTTTAAGGGAATGGGGTGAAAAACTGTTTTTT. The V call is TRBV28, the J call TRBJ1-4; no firm D call. Germline loops: CDR1 MDHEN, CDR2 SYDVKM. V lost 2 bases to trimming and J lost 7 bases, with 11 bases between them. The CDR3 has 14 residues.